Below are 21 T cell receptor beta chains sequenced from a single sample in a study of T cells in Graves' hyperthyroidism and ophthalmopathy (dated by TCRdb to about 2019). Library preparation was by multiplex PCR. The sequencer listed for this sample is Illumina HiSeq 2000. TCR beta CDR3 regions were amplified from RNA transcripts. A first-round RT-PCR of the TCR CDR3 used the HTBI primer set with the Qiagen OneStep RT-PCR kit. TCRdb reprocessed the public reads (quality trimming at Q25 with fastp, clone calling with MiXCR) and kept in-frame beta chains. Each entry merges the rows of one CDR3 protein and shows their most common DNA and genes. The sample table shows approximately 620,000 distinct CDR3 sequences, and about 15% are seen once. Jointly, the top ten make up 5.8% of the sample. The sequenced sample consisted of blood. The receptors shown here come from a young woman with Graves' hyperthyroidism that later progressed to Graves' ophthalmopathy.

Worth noting for this clonotype: Since a much larger clone is just one base distant, this may be a read error. This chain joins TRBV18 and TRBJ1-5; D may be TRBD1 (6 bases). The CDR3 covers 14 residues. Trimming removed 2 bases at V and 4 bases at J, with 9 bases between. CDR1 is KGHSH and CDR2 is LQKENI in the germline V gene. This CDR3 is CASSPTDSNQPQHF. CDR3 coding DNA: TGTGCCAGCTCACCAACGGACAGTAATCAGCCCCAGCATTTT. Full variable domain (missing parts from reference TRBV18 and TRBJ1-5): NAGVMQNPRHLVRRRGQEARLRCSPMKGHSHVYWYRQLPEEGLKFMVYLQKENIIDESGMPKERFSAEFPKEGPSILRIQQVVRGDSAAYFCASSPTDSNQPQHFGDGTRLSIL.

This clonotype has a count of ten or more. This chain joins TRBV20-1 and TRBJ2-3; 11 bases line up with TRBD2. The trim removed 1 base at V and 6 bases at J, leaving 6 bases unmatched. The CDR3 has 15 residues. Germline values: CDR1 DFQATT, CDR2 SNEGSKA (reference sequence). Here the CDR3 DNA reads TGCAGTGCTAGAGCTACTAGCGGGAGTAGGGATACGCAGTATTTT. Residues: CSARATSGSRDTQYF.

In its sample, this clonotype was seen a few times. The chain recombines TRBV27 with TRBJ2-2, with D unclear. The CDR3 length is 12 residues. Trimming took 6 bases from V and 6 from J, leaving 8 bases between them. Germline lookup yields CDR1 MNHEY and CDR2 SMNVEV (reference sequence). The CDR3 spells CASRTVAGELFF. The CDR3 bases are TGTGCCAGCAGGACGGTTGCCGGGGAGCTGTTTTTT.

The sample holds many counts of this clonotype. The V and J genes are TRBV20-1 and TRBJ2-3; 9 bases align to TRBD2. CDR3 length: 15 residues. Trimming cost V 3 bases and J 1 base; bases outside gene matches: 5. CDR1 DFQATT and CDR2 SNEGSKA come from the germline V gene (reference sequence). The CDR3 bases are TGCAGTGCTAGCCCTAGCGGGACCCGCACAGATACGCAGTATTTT. Translating gives CSASPSGTRTDTQYF.

The genes are TRBV20-1 and TRBJ2-3; 11 bases agree with TRBD2. The CDR3 contains 14 residues. V dropped 6 bases and J dropped 7; count of bases not matched to a gene: 9. CDR1 is DFQATT, CDR2 SNEGSKA, per germline (reference sequence). DNA for the CDR3: TGCAGTGCCTCACTAGCGGGAGTCACGAATACGCAGTATTTT. Its translation is CSASLAGVTNTQYF.

This clonotype appeared a few times. The chain couples TRBV5-1 to TRBJ2-2; 8 positions agree with TRBD2. CDR1 is SGHRS and CDR2 is YFSETQ in the germline V gene. J gave up 0 bases and V 0 bases, and 13 bases lay outside the gene matches. The CDR3 covers 20 residues. CDR3 amino acids: CASSLAGVMNSGANTGELFF. The CDR3 DNA sequence: TGCGCCAGCAGCTTGGCCGGGGTCATGAATAGCGGGGCGAACACCGGGGAGCTGTTTTTT.

This clonotype was recorded many times. The chain carries TRBV19 and TRBJ2-1, with D possibly TRBD2 on 6 matching bases. The V end lost 5 bases, the J end lost 0 bases, and 8 bases lay between the germline ends. Germline V gene lookup returns CDR1 LNHDA and CDR2 SQIVND (reference sequence). The CDR3 consists of 14 residues. The CDR3 coding sequence is TGTGCCAGTAGTTACGGGGGCTCCTACAATGAGCAGTTCTTC. Its translation: CASSYGGSYNEQFF. The variable domain in full, completed from reference TRBV19 and TRBJ2-1, reads DGGITQSPKYLFRKEGQNVTLSCEQNLNHDAMYWYRQDPGQGLRLIYYSQIVNDFQKGDIAEGYSVSREKKESFPLTVTSAQKNPTAFYLCASSYGGSYNEQFFGPGTRLTVL.

In its sample, this clonotype was seen a few times. The chain couples TRBV6-2 or TRBV6-3 to TRBJ1-5; D not resolved. The germline V gene encodes CDR1 MNHEY and CDR2 SVGEGT. There are 13 residues in the CDR3. CDR3 loop: CAVTSNSNQPQHF. The DNA of the CDR3 is TGTGCGGTTACTTCGAATAGCAATCAGCCCCAGCATTTT.

This clonotype occurred many times. Germline and junction disagree at one end, which may indicate a read error. The chain carries TRBV4-1 and TRBJ2-7, with D possibly TRBD2 on 5 matching bases. CDR1 and CDR2 from the germline V gene are MGHRA and YSYEKL. CDR3 length: 13 residues. The CDR3 region has the DNA TGTGCCAGCAGCCAAGGAGGCGGCTACGAGCAGTACTTC. This translates into CASSQGGGYEQYF.

This clonotype turned up a few times. The gene calls are TRBV27 and TRBJ1-1; 7 bases fit TRBD1. V shed 5 bases and J 2 bases; nucleotides not matched to a gene: 11. This CDR3 region has 16 residues. Germline loops: CDR1 MNHEY, CDR2 SMNVEV (reference sequence). Here the CDR3 reads CASSLFSGTVNTEAFF. The CDR3 DNA is TGTGCCAGCAGTCTATTCAGCGGGACAGTCAACACTGAAGCTTTCTTT.

This clonotype was detected ten times or more. V and J are TRBV12-3 or TRBV12-4 and TRBJ2-7, with a possible D match to TRBD1 (6 bases). V lost 4 bases and J 0 bases, leaving 13 bases between the germline ends. This CDR3 spans 15 amino acids. The DNA for the CDR3 is TGTGCCAGCAGTTCTCCACCGGGACACTCCTACGAGCAGTACTTC. Translated, it gives CASSSPPGHSYEQYF.

As concerns this clonotype: With a much larger clone just one base away, this may be a read error. The chain has TRBV30 and TRBJ2-7; no reliable D call. Trimming stripped 3 bases from V and 0 bases from J, with 6 bases between. Germline-derived CDR1 and CDR2 are GTSNPN and SVGIG (reference sequence). This CDR3 has 12 residues. The CDR3 spells CAWRQVSYEQYF. CDR3 coding DNA: TGTGCCTGGAGGCAGGTCTCCTACGAGCAGTACTTC.

The gene calls are TRBV30 and TRBJ1-5; tentatively, D is TRBD1 (6 bases). Germline V CDR1 and CDR2: GTSNPN, SVGIG (reference sequence). V was pared by 2 bases and J by 1 base, with 9 bases between. The CDR3 sequence is 14 residues long. The CDR3 coding sequence is TGTGCCTGGAGTACAGGGTCGAGCAATCAGCCCCAGCATTTT. Translating gives CAWSTGSSNQPQHF.

This clonotype has at least ten counts. The chain carries TRBV12-3 or TRBV12-4 and TRBJ2-7; 8 nucleotides align to TRBD1. This CDR3 has 17 amino acids. Unmatched junction bases numbered 11, after V lost 3 bases and J lost 1 base. The CDR3 reads CASSFRNRGRASYEQYF. For the CDR3, the DNA is TGTGCCAGCAGTTTCAGGAACAGGGGGAGAGCTTCCTACGAGCAGTACTTC.

At least ten counts were recorded for this clonotype. The chain is built from TRBV7-8 and TRBJ2-1, with D hard to call. CDR1 and CDR2 (germline): SGHVS, FQNEAQ. There are 13 residues in the CDR3. Trimming stripped 1 base from V and 14 bases from J, with 15 bases between. The CDR3 DNA follows: TGTGCCAGCAGCTTAGGGCCGGAGTCCCGGGAGTTCTTC. It translates to CASSLGPESREFF.

The CDR3 coding sequence is TGTGCCACCAGTGATTCCGGGACTAGCGGGAGAAAGAATGAGCAGTTCTTC. Its translation is CATSDSGTSGRKNEQFF. The chain combines TRBV24-1 with TRBJ2-1; 14 nucleotides agree with TRBD2. Per the germline V gene, CDR1 is KGHDR and CDR2 is SFDVKD. CDR3 length equals 17 residues. The V and J ends lost 2 bases and 7 bases, in that order; junction bases with no gene match: 6.

The rearrangement links TRBV4-1 to TRBJ2-7; 8 bases map to TRBD1. CDR3 length equals 17 residues. The trim removed 3 bases at V and 0 bases at J, leaving 10 bases unmatched. The germline V gene has CDR1 MGHRA and CDR2 YSYEKL. The CDR3 DNA is TGCGCCAGCAGCCACAGAACCGGGACAGGTGACTCCTACGAGCAGTACTTC. Residues: CASSHRTGTGDSYEQYF.

V gene TRBV28 combines with J gene TRBJ2-1; no reliable D call. There are 15 residues in the CDR3. Germline V gene sequence: CDR1 MDHEN, CDR2 SYDVKM. The V end lost 6 bases, the J end lost 6 bases, and 18 bases lay between the germline ends. CDR3 region: CASSSPVSWCNEQFF. CDR3 DNA sequence: TGTGCCAGCAGCTCCCCGGTTAGCTGGTGCAATGAGCAGTTCTTC. The full variable domain, its missing parts supplied by reference TRBV28 and TRBJ2-1, is DVKVTQSSRYLVKRTGEKVFLECVQDMDHENMFWYRQDPGLGLRLIYFSYDVKMKEKGDIPEGYSVSREKKERFSLILESASTNQTSMYLCASSSPVSWCNEQFFGPGTRLTVL.

This clonotype was counted many times. A junction end diverges from the germline sequence, so it may reflect a read error. V gene TRBV27 combines with J gene TRBJ2-1; D call uncertain. CDR3 length: 14 residues. Germline values: CDR1 MNHEY, CDR2 SMNVEV (reference sequence). The chain's CDR3 is CASSPPNSYHEQFF. The CDR3 coding sequence is TGTGCCAGCAGTCCCCCGAATAGCTACCATGAGCAGTTCTTC.

Ten or more counts support this clonotype. The chain employs TRBV5-1 and TRBJ1-1, with TRBD1 as a possible D gene (6 bases). The V gene's germline CDR1 is SGHRS and CDR2 YFSETQ. The CDR3 spans 15 residues. V lost 4 bases to trimming and J lost 4 bases, with 17 bases between them. In nucleotides, the CDR3 is TGCGCCAGCAGCCGGGGGGGGGCGCAGGGCACTGAAGCTTTCTTT. Translating gives CASSRGGAQGTEAFF.

This clonotype was picked up a small number of times. The chain uses TRBV6-1 and TRBJ2-1; TRBD1 might be the D (6 bases). Looked up from germline, CDR1 is MNHNS and CDR2 is SASEGT. The V and J ends lost 4 bases and 13 bases respectively, with 14 bases between them. This CDR3 has 12 residues. The CDR3 reads CASSGGTPSQFF. As DNA, the CDR3 is TGTGCCAGCAGTGGGGGGACACCTTCCCAGTTCTTC.